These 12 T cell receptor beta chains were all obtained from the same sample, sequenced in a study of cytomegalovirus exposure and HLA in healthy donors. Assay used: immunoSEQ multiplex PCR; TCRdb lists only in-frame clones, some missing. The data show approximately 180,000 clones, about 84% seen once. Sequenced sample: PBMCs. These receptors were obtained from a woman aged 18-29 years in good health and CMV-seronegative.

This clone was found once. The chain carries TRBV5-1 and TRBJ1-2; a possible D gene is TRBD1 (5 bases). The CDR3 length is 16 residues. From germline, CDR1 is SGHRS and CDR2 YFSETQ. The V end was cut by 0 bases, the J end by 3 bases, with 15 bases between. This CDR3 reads CASSLGDQGLDYGYTF. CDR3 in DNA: TGCGCCAGCAGCTTGGGTGACCAGGGTTTAGACTATGGCTACACCTTC.

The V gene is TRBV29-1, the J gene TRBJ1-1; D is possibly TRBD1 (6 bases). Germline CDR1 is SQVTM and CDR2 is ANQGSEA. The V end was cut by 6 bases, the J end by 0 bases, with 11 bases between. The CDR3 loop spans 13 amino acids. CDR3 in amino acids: CSVRTAMNTEAFF. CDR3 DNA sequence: TGCAGCGTGAGGACAGCCATGAACACTGAAGCTTTCTTT.

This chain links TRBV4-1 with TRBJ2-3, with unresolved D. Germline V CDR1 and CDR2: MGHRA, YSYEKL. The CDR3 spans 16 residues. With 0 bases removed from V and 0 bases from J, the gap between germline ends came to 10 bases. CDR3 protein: CASSQEPGFSTDTQYF. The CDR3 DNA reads TGCGCCAGCAGCCAAGAACCAGGATTTAGCACAGATACGCAGTATTTT.

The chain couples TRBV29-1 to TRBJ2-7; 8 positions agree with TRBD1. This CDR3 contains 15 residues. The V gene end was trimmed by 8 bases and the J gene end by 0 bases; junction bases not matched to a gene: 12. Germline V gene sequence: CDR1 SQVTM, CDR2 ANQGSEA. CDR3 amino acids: CSFIGTGQSSYEQYF. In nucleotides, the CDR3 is TGCAGCTTTATTGGGACAGGACAGAGCTCCTACGAGCAGTACTTC.

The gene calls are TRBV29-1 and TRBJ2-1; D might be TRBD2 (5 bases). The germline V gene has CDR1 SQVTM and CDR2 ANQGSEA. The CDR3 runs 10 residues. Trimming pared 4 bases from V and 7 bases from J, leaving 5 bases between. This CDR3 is CSVGENEQFF. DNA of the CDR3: TGCAGCGTTGGGGAGAATGAGCAGTTCTTC.

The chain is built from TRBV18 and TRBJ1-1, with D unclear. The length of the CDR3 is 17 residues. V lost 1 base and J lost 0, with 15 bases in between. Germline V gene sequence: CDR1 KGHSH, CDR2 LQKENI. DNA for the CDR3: TGTGCCAGCTCACCACGCGTAGCAGAGGGCATGAACACTGAAGCTTTCTTT. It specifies CASSPRVAEGMNTEAFF.

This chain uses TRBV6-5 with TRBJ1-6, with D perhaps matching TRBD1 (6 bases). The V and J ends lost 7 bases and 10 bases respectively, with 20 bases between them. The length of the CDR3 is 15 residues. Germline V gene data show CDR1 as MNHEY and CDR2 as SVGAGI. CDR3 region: CASTPRQAGSSPLHF. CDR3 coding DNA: TGTGCCAGCACCCCACGACAGGCAGGTTCATCACCCCTCCACTTT.

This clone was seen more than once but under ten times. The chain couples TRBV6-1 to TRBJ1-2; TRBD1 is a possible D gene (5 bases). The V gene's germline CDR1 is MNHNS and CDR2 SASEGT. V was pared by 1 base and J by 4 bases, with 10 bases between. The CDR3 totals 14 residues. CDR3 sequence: CASSEVAGIYGYTF. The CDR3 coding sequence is TGTGCCAGCAGTGAAGTTGCAGGGATCTATGGCTACACCTTC.

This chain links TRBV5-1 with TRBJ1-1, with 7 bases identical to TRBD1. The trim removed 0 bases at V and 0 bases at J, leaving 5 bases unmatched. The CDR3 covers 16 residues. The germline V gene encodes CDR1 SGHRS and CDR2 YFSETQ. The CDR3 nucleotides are TGCGCCAGCAGCTTGGCCGTCGGGACAGTGAACACTGAAGCTTTCTTT. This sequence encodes CASSLAVGTVNTEAFF. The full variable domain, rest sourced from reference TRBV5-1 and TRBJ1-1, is KAGVTQTPRYLIKTRGQQVTLSCSPISGHRSVSWYQQTPGQGLQFLFEYFSETQRNKGNFPGRFSGRQFSNSRSEMNVSTLELGDSALYLCASSLAVGTVNTEAFFGQGTRLTVV.

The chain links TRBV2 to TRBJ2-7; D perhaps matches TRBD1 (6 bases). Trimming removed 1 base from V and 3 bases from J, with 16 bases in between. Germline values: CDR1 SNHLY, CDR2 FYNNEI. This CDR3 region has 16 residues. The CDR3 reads CASSEGFGTTYYEQYF. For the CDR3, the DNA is TGTGCCAGCAGTGAAGGGTTTGGGACAACATACTACGAGCAGTACTTC.

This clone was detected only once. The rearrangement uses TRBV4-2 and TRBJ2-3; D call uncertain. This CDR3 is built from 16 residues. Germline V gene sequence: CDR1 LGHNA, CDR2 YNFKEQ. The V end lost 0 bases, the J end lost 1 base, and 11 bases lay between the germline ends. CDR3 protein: CASSQDLHQGTDTQYF. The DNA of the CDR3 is TGTGCCAGCAGCCAAGATTTACATCAAGGCACAGATACGCAGTATTTT.

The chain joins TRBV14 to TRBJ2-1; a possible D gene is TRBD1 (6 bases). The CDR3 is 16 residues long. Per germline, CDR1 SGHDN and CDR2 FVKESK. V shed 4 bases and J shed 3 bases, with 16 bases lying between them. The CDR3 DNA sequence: TGTGCCAGCAGCCCCGGACAGTTTGGAGTCTACAATGAGCAGTTCTTC. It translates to CASSPGQFGVYNEQFF.